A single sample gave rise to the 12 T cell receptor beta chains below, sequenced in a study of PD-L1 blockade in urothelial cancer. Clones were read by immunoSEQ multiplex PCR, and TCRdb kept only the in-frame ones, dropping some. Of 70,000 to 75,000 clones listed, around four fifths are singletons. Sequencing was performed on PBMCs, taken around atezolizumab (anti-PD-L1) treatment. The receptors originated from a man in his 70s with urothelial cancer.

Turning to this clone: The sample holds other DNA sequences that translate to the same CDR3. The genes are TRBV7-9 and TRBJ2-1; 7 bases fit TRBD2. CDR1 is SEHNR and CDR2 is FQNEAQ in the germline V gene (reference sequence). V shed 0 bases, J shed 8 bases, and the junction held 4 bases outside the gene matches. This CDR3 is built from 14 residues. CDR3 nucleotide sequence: TGTGCCAGCAGCTTAGCGGGAGGGCGCGATGAGCAGTTCTTC. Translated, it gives CASSLAGGRDEQFF.

The CDR3: CASSQDISASSGELFF. For the CDR3, the DNA is TGCGCCAGCAGCCAAGATATTTCCGCAAGCTCCGGGGAGCTGTTTTTT. V gene TRBV4-1 combines with J gene TRBJ2-2; D remains unclear. The CDR3 covers 16 residues. Germline V gene lookup returns CDR1 MGHRA and CDR2 YSYEKL. With 0 bases removed from V and 6 bases from J, the gap between germline ends came to 14 bases.

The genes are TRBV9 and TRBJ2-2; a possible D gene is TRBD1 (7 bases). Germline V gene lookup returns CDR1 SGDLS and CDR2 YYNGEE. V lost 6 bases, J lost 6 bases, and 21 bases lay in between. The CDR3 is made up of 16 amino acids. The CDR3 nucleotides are TGTGCCAGCACCATTGGAGGGGCAGGGGGAGCCGGGGAGCTGTTTTTT. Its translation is CASTIGGAGGAGELFF.

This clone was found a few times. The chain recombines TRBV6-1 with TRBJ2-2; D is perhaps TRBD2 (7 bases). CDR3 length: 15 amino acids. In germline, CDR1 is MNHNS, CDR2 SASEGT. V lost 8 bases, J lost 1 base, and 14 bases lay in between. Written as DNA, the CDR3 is TGTGCCAGCCGGGGGGCGGCAGGGAACACCGGGGAGCTGTTTTTT. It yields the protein CASRGAAGNTGELFF.

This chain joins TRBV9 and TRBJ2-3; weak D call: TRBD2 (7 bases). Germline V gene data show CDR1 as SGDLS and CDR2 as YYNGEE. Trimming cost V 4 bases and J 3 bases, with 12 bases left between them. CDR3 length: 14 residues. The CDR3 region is CASSQGGGTDTQYF. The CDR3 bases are TGTGCCAGCAGCCAAGGGGGGGGGACAGATACGCAGTATTTT.

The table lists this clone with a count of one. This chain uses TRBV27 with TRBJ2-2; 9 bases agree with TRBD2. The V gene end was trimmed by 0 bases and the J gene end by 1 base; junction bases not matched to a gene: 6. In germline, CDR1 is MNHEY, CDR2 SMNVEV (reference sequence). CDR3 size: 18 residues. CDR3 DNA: TGTGCCAGCAGTTTATCGGTACTAGCGGGCCTGAACACCGGGGAGCTGTTTTTT. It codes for CASSLSVLAGLNTGELFF.

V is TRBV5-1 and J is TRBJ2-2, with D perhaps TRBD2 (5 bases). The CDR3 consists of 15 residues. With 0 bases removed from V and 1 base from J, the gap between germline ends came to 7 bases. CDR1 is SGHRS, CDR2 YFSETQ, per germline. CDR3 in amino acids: CASSLVRENTGELFF. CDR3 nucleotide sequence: TGCGCCAGCAGCTTGGTTCGGGAGAACACCGGGGAGCTGTTTTTT.

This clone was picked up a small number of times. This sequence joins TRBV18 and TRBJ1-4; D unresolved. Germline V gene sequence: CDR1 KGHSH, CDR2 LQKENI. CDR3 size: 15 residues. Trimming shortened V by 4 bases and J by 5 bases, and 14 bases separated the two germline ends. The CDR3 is CASSLGPQENEKLFF. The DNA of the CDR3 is TGTGCCAGCTCACTCGGTCCGCAGGAAAATGAAAAACTGTTTTTT.

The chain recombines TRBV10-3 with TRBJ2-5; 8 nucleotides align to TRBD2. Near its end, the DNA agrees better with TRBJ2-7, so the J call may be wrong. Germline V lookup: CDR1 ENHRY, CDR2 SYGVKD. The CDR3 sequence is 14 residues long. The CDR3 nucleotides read TGTGCCATCAGTGACCCGGGAGGGACCTACGAGCAGTACTTC. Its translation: CAISDPGGTYEQYF.

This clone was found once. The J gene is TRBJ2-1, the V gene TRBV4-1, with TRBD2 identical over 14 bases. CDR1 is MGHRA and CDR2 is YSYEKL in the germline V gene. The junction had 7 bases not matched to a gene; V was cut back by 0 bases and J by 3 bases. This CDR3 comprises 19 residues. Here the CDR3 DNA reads TGCGCCAGCAGCCAAGATAAAGGGACTAGCGGGAGAATCTACAATGAGCAGTTCTTC. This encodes CASSQDKGTSGRIYNEQFF.

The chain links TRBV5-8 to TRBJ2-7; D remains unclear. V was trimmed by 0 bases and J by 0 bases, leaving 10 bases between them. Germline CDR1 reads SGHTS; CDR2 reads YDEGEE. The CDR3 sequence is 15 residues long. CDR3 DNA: TGTGCCAGCAGCTTGGCGCCAGGTTACTCCTACGAGCAGTACTTC. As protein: CASSLAPGYSYEQYF.

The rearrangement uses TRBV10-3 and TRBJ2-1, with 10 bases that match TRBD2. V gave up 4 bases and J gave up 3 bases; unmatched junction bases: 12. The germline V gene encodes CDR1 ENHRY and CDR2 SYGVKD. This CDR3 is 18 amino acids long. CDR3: CAISVIGLADKIYNEQFF. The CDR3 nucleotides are TGTGCCATCAGTGTTATTGGACTAGCGGACAAAATCTACAATGAGCAGTTCTTC.